This T cell receptor beta chain was recovered during a study of shared clonotypes between healthy human individuals. TCRdb's table, derived via immunoSEQ multiplex PCR, lists solely in-frame clones and lacks some. This sample has about 2,500,000 clones, with around nine tenths found just once. The clonotype comes from a man aged 18 to 29 in good health. The sample consisted of naive CD4+ T cells sorted from blood. Subset reported: CD45RA+ positively selected.

The CDR3 sequence is CASSQRQGALSRSNQPQHF. CDR3 coding DNA: TGTGCCAGTAGTCAAAGACAGGGGGCCCTATCACGTAGCAATCAGCCCCAGCATTTT. V usage is TRBV19 and J usage is TRBJ1-5; TRBD1 agrees at 10 bases. V shed 5 bases, J shed 0 bases, and the junction held 13 bases outside the gene matches. The CDR3 contains 19 residues. CDR1 and CDR2 from the germline V gene are LNHDA and SQIVND (reference sequence).